The rows below give T cell receptor beta chains drawn from one sample of a study of shared clonotypes between healthy human individuals. Libraries were prepared by immunoSEQ multiplex PCR; TCRdb keeps only in-frame clonotypes and omits some of them. The table has roughly 300,000 clones, around 90% seen once; the top ten hold roughly 16%. Input material: memory CD8+ T cells sorted from blood. These receptors came from a man between 18 and 29 years old in good health. The CDR3 runs from the conserved cysteine through the conserved F or W. D genes are given only for firm matches. Some rows mark clone size as missing; the rest say once, few, many or name a class of expanded clone.

>TRBD2|TRBJ2-3|once|TRBV6-6
TGTGCCAGCAGCCTTATCAGCGGGGGGAAGGATACGCAGTATTTT
CASSLISGGKDTQYF
>.|TRBJ2-7|.|TRBV5-1
TGCGCCAGCAGCCTCCGGGGTGGCTACGAGCAGTACTTC
CASSLRGGYEQYF
>.|TRBJ1-5|.|TRBV2
TGTGCCAGCAGTGAAACCGTAGTGTATAGCAATCAACCCCAGCATTTT
CASSETVVYSNQPQHF
>.|TRBJ2-7|.|TRBV27
TGTGCCAGCAGTTTAGGCGGGGGCACCTACGAGCAGTACTTC
CASSLGGGTYEQYF
>.|TRBJ1-1|.|TRBV19
TGTGCCAGTAGTATAGGTCCAGAGATGAACACTGAAGCTTTCTTT
CASSIGPEMNTEAFF
>TRBD1|TRBJ2-5|.|TRBV4-1
TGCGCCAGCAGCCAAGTGAAGAGACAGGGTATCGAGACCCAGTACTTC
CASSQVKRQGIETQYF
>.|TRBJ1-1|.|TRBV4-2
TGTGCCAGCAGCCAAGATCATGGGGCCGTGAACACTGAAGCTTTCTTT
CASSQDHGAVNTEAFF
>TRBD2|TRBJ2-1|.|TRBV5-4
TGTGCCAGCAGCTTGCCCCCCCCACTTGCGGCGGGGGGCCCCCACAATGAGCAGTTCTTC
CASSLPPPLAAGGPHNEQFF
>TRBD1|TRBJ2-7|.|TRBV4-1
TGCGCCAGCAGCCAAGATCCCCTGACAGGGTGGGGCTACGAGCAGTACTTC
CASSQDPLTGWGYEQYF
>TRBD1|TRBJ1-5|.|TRBV9
TGTGCCAGCAGCCACAGGGGGCAGGATGGCAATCAGCCCCAGCATTTT
CASSHRGQDGNQPQHF
>TRBD2|TRBJ2-7|.|TRBV5-4
TGTGCCAGCAGCGACGGACTAGCGGGATTCCACGAGCAGTACTTC
CASSDGLAGFHEQYF
>TRBD2|TRBJ2-3|.|TRBV27
TGTGCCAGCAAGGCCCAGCGGGGGGGCCTGGATACGCAGTATTTT
CASKAQRGGLDTQYF
>.|TRBJ2-3|.|TRBV6-4
TGTGCCAGCAGTGACTCGGGGGGGCCAGATACGCAGTATTTT
CASSDSGGPDTQYF
>TRBD2|TRBJ2-2|once|TRBV5-4
TGTGCCAGCAGCCCGGGACTAGCGGGGGGGCAGACCGGGGAGCTGTTTTTT
CASSPGLAGGQTGELFF
>.|TRBJ2-1|.|TRBV7-2
TGTGCCAGCAGCTTCTGGACTTGGGAGCAGTTCTTC
CASSFWTWEQFF
>TRBD1|TRBJ2-7|.|TRBV5-1
TGCGCCAGCAGCACCCGGGACAGAAATTTCAGGTGGGAGCAGTACTTC
CASSTRDRNFRWEQYF
>TRBD2|TRBJ2-3|.|TRBV6-4
TGTGCCAGCAGTGACGGGACTAGCGGGGGCACAGATACGCAGTATTTT
CASSDGTSGGTDTQYF
>.|TRBJ2-5|.|TRBV10-3
TGTGCCATCGGTCAAGAGACCCAGTACTTC
CAIGQETQYF
>.|TRBJ1-1|.|TRBV5-4
TGTGCCAGCAGCTTGAATGGGTTCAGTGGCACTGAAGCTTTCTTT
CASSLNGFSGTEAFF
>TRBD2|TRBJ2-1|.|TRBV5-6
TGTGCCAGCAGCTTGCCCAATCTATGGGGGGGTTACAATGAGCAGTTCTTC
CASSLPNLWGGYNEQFF